This TCR beta chain originates from a study of PD-1 blockade in classical Hodgkin lymphoma. Study results and limitations: Newly diagnosed patients reportedly trailed healthy donors in baseline TCR diversity.

Sequenced by immunoSEQ multiplex PCR; TCRdb stores in-frame clones only, minus some. The table lists 15,000 to 25,000 clones, about nine tenths of them singletons. Time point meaning: cycle 4 day 1 (C4D1), after five to seven weeks of nivolumab. Brentuximab vedotin exposure varied among the patients, all of whom had relapsed after autologous stem cell transplantation. Magnetic negative selection, applied to thawed PBMCs, was used to isolate the CD8+ T cells. Germline V CDR1 and CDR2: LNHDA, SQIVND (reference sequence). V lost 6 bases and J lost 4, with 4 bases in between. This CDR3 has 11 amino acids. Turning to this clone: Its matching antigen is unknown.

The gene calls are TRBV19 and TRBJ2-1, with no clear D. The sequencing here drew on CD8+ T cells from blood, taken before the fourth cycle of nivolumab. The clonotype comes from a human donor with classical Hodgkin lymphoma. The CDR3 coding sequence is TGTGCCAGTAGGGGTTACAATGAGCAGTTCTTC. Its protein is CASRGYNEQFF.